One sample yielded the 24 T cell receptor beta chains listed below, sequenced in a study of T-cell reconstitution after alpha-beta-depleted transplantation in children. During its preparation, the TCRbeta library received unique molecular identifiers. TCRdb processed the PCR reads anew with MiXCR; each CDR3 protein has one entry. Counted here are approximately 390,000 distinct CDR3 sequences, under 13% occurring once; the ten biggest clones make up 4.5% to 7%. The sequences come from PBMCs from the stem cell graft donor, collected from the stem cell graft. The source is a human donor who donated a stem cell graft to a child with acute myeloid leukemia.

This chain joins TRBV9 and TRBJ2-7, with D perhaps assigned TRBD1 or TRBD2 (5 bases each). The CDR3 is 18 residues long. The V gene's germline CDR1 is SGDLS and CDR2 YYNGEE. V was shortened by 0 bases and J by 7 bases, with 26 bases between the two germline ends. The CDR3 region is CASSVATRPQSRWGEQYV. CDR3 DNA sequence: TGTGCCAGCAGCGTAGCTACCAGACCACAATCCCGCTGGGGGGAGCAGTACGTC.

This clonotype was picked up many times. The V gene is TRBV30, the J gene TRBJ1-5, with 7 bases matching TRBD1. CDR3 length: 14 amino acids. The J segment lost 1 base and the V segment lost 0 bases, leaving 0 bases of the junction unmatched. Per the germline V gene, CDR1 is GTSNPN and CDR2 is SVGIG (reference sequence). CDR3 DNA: TGTGCCTGGAGTGTACAGGGGAGCAATCAGCCCCAGCATTTT. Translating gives CAWSVQGSNQPQHF.

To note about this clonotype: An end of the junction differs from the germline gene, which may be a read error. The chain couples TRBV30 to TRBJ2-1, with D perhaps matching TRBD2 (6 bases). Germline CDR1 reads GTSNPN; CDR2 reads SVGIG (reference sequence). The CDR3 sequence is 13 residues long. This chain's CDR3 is CARSVGSPREQFF. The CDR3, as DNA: TGTGCCCGGAGTGTCGGGAGCCCCAGGGAGCAGTTCTTC.

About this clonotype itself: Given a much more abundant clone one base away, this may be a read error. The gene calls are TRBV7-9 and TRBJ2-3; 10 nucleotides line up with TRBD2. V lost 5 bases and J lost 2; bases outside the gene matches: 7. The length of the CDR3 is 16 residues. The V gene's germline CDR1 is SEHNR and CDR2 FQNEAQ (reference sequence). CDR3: CASSPPLAGATDTQYF. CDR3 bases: TGTGCCAGCAGCCCCCCCCTAGCGGGGGCCACAGATACGCAGTATTTT. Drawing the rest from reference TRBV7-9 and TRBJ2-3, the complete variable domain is DTGVSQNPRHKITKRGQNVTFRCDPISEHNRLYWYRQTLGQGPEFLTYFQNEAQLEKSRLLSDRFSAERPKGSFSTLEIQRTEQGDSAMYLCASSPPLAGATDTQYFGPGTRLTVL.

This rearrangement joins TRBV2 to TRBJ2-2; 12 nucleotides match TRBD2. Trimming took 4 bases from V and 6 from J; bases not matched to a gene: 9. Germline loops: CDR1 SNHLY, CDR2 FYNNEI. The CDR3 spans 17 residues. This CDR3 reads CASSVASGRVNAGELFF. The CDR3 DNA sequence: TGTGCCAGCAGTGTCGCTAGCGGGAGGGTAAACGCCGGGGAGCTGTTTTTT.

CDR3 sequence reads: CASSQKGSSYNEQFF. In DNA, the CDR3 is TGCGCCAGCAGCCAAAAGGGGAGCTCCTACAATGAGCAGTTCTTC. The chain recombines TRBV4-1 with TRBJ2-1; D may correspond to TRBD1 or TRBD2 (5 bases each). Germline V gene lookup returns CDR1 MGHRA and CDR2 YSYEKL. CDR3 length: 15 amino acids. Trimming removed 2 bases from V and 0 bases from J, with 8 bases in between.

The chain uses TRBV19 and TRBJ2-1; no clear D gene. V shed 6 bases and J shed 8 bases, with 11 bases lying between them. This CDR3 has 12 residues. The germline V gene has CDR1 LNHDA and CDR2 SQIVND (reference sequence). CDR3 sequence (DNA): TGTGCCAGTAGCGTACCAGGTTATGAGCAGTTCTTC. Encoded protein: CASSVPGYEQFF.

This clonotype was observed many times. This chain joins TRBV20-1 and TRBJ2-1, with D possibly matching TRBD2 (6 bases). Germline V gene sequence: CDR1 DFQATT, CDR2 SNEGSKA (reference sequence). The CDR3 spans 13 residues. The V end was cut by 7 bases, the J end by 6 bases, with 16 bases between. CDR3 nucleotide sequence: TGCAGTGGTAGCGGTGGAGGGGTCAATGAGCAGTTCTTC. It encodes CSGSGGGVNEQFF.

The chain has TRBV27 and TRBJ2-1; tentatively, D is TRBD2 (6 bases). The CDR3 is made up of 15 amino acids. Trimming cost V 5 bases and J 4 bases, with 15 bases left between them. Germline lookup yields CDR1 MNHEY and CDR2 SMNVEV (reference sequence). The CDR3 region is CASSLNPDYYNEQFF. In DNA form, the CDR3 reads TGTGCCAGCAGTCTCAACCCGGACTATTACAATGAGCAGTTCTTC.

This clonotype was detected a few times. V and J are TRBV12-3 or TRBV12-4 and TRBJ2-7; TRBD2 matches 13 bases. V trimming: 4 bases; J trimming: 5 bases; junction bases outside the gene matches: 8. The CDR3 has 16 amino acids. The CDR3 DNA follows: TGTGCCAGCAGTTCATCCGGACTAGCGGGAGTAAACGAGCAGTACTTC. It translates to CASSSSGLAGVNEQYF.

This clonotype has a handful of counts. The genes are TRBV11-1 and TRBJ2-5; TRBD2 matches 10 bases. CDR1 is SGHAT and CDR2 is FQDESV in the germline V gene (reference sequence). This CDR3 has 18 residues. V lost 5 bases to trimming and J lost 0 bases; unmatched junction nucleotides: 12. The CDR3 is CASSQNLLAGSYQETQYF. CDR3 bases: TGTGCCAGCAGCCAAAACCTACTAGCGGGGTCGTACCAAGAGACCCAGTACTTC.

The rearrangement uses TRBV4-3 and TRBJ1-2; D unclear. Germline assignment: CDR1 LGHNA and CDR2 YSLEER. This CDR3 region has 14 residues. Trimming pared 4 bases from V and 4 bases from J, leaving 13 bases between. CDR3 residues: CASSLQTSSYGYTF. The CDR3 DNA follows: TGCGCCAGCAGCCTCCAGACAAGCAGCTATGGCTACACCTTC.

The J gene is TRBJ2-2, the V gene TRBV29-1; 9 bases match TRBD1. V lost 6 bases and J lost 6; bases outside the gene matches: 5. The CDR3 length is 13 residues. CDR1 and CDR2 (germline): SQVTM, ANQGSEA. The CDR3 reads CSVGTGRSGELFF. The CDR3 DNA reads TGCAGCGTCGGGACAGGGAGATCCGGGGAGCTGTTTTTT.

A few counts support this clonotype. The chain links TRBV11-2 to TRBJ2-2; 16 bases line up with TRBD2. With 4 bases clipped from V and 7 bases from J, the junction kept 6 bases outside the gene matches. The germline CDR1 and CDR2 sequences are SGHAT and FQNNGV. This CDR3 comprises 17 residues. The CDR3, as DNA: TGTGCCAGCAGCTCGGGACTAGCGGGGGGGCGAGGCGGGGAGCTGTTTTTT. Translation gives CASSSGLAGGRGGELFF.

The CDR3 region has the DNA TGCGCCAGCAGCCCGGAACAGGGGGCGGTCTATGGCTACACCTTC. This sequence encodes CASSPEQGAVYGYTF. The chain links TRBV5-1 to TRBJ1-2, with 9 bases that match TRBD1. CDR3 length: 15 amino acids. The junction had 8 bases not matched to a gene; V was cut back by 4 bases and J by 4 bases. Germline CDR1 SGHRS, CDR2 YFSETQ.

The CDR3 is CASGKQGVSGTGELFF. The CDR3 DNA reads as TGTGCCAGCGGGAAACAAGGGGTGTCTGGCACCGGGGAGCTGTTTTTT. The chain links TRBV7-9 to TRBJ2-2; D perhaps matches TRBD1 (5 bases). V lost 8 bases to trimming and J lost 4 bases, with 20 bases between them. The CDR3 is 16 residues long. The germline CDR1 and CDR2 sequences are SEHNR and FQNEAQ (reference sequence).

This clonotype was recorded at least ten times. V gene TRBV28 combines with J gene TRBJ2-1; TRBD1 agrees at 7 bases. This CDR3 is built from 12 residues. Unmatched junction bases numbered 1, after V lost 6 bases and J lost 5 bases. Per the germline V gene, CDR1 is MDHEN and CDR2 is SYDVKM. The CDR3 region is CASRTGNNEQFF. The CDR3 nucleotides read TGTGCCAGCAGGACAGGGAACAATGAGCAGTTCTTC.

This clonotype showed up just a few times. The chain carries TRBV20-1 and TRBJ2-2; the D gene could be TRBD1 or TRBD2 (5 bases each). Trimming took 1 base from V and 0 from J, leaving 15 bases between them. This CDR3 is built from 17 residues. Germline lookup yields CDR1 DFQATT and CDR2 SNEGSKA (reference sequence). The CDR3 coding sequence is TGCAGTGCTAGAGCCCTGTCGGGACCATCGAACACCGGGGAGCTGTTTTTT. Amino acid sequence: CSARALSGPSNTGELFF.

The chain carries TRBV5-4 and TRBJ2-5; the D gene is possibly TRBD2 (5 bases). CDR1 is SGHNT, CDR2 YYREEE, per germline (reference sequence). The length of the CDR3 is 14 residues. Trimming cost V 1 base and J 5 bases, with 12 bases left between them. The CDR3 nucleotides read TGTGCCAGCAGCTTGAGGTGGACTGCGGAGACCCAGTACTTC. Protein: CASSLRWTAETQYF. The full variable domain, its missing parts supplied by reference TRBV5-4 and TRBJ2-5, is ETGVTQSPTHLIKTRGQQVTLRCSSQSGHNTVSWYQQALGQGPQFIFQYYREEENGRGNFPPRFSGLQFPNYSSELNVNALELDDSALYLCASSLRWTAETQYFGPGTRLLVL.

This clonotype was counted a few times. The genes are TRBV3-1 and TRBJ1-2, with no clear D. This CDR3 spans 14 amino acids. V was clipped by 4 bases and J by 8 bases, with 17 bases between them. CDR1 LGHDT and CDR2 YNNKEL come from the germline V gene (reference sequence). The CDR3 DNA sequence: TGTGCCAGCAGCCTACATACGGGTGGCGAAGGCTACACCTTC. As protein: CASSLHTGGEGYTF.

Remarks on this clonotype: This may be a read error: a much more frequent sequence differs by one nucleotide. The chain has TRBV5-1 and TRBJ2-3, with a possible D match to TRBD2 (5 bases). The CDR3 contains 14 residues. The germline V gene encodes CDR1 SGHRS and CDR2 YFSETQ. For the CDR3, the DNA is TGCGCCAGCAGCTTCTGGGCTAGCACAGATACGCACTATTTT. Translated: CASSFWASTDTHYF.

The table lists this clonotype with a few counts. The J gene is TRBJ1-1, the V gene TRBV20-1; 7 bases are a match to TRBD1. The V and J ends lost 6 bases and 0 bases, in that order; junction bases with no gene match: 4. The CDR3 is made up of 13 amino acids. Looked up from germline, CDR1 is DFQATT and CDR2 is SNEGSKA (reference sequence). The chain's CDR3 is CSAAGQMNTEAFF. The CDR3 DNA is TGCAGTGCCGCGGGACAGATGAACACTGAAGCTTTCTTT.

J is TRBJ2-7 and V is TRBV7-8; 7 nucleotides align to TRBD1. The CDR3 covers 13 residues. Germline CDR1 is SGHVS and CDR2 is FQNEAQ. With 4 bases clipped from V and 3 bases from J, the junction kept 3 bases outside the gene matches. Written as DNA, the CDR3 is TGTGCCAGCAGCTCCGGACAGGACTACGAGCAGTACGTC. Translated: CASSSGQDYEQYV.

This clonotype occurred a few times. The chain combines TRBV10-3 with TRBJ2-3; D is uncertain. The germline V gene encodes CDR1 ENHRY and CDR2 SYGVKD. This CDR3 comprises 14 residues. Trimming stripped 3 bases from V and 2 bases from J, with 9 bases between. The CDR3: CAISDDLNTDTQYF. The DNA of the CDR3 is TGTGCCATCAGTGATGACCTAAACACAGATACGCAGTATTTT.